This passage covers 26 T cell receptor beta chains from one sample sequenced in a study of tumor-infiltrating lymphocytes in primary liver carcinoma (dated by TCRdb to the late 2010s). Total RNA and DNA were co-extracted from 20-30 mg of bulk tissue with the AllPrep DNA/RNA mini kit, without cell sorting. Sequenced on an Illumina HiSeq 2500. A constant-region primer and ProtoScript II reverse transcriptase were used to reverse-transcribe TCRbeta-specific cDNA from around 480 ng total RNA. TCRbeta libraries were built with three nested multiplex PCR rounds, a slightly modified ARM-PCR procedure. The first two PCR rounds used multiplex TRBV1-TRBV30 forward primers with a Cbeta reverse primer, each for around 10 cycles. Clones were called with MiXCR by TCRdb after fastp trimmed the public reads at Q25, and only in-frame beta chains were retained. Rows with a matching CDR3 protein are joined into one entry that keeps the most common DNA and genes. The sample includes 99,000 or so distinct CDR3 sequences, with almost 70% observed a single time. Jointly, the top ten make up over 9% of the sample.

What was sequenced was liver tumor tissue from sampling region 5. Interpreted using the paper, the cell subset or site label stands for: tumor region T5, tumor centre. These receptors originate from a woman in her sixties with primary liver carcinoma and hepatitis B virus infection.

Concerning this clonotype: Its ends do not fully match the called genes, so a read error is possible. The V and J genes are TRBV11-3 and TRBJ1-1; possibly TRBD1 for D (6 bases). CDR1 is SGHNT and CDR2 is YENEEA in the germline V gene. The CDR3 is 14 amino acids. CDR3 sequence: CASSPRGGEVRAIF. CDR3 nucleotide sequence: TGTGCCAGTAGCCCCAGGGGAGGGGAGGTTCGCGCTATCTTT.

This clonotype was picked up many times. The rearrangement uses TRBV10-2 and TRBJ2-4, with TRBD2 matching over 12 bases. V trimming: 3 bases; J trimming: 0 bases; junction bases outside the gene matches: 6. The CDR3 covers 18 residues. In germline, CDR1 is WSHSY, CDR2 SAAADI. CDR3 amino acids: CASSDLAGGPGAKNIQYF. The CDR3 bases are TGCGCCAGCAGTGATCTAGCGGGAGGGCCGGGAGCCAAAAACATTCAGTACTTC.

This clonotype was seen many times. V and J are TRBV7-9 and TRBJ2-1; 8 bases match TRBD2. Germline lookup yields CDR1 SEHNR and CDR2 FQNEAQ (reference sequence). The CDR3 spans 13 residues. V shed 8 bases and J 3 bases; nucleotides not matched to a gene: 3. Written as DNA, the CDR3 is TGTGCCAGCCGTCTAGCGGGCTACAATGAGCAGTTCTTC. It codes for CASRLAGYNEQFF. The full variable domain, its missing parts supplied by reference TRBV7-9 and TRBJ2-1, is DTGVSQNPRHKITKRGQNVTFRCDPISEHNRLYWYRQTLGQGPEFLTYFQNEAQLEKSRLLSDRFSAERPKGSFSTLEIQRTEQGDSAMYLCASRLAGYNEQFFGPGTRLTVL.

As regards this clonotype: A clone one base away is much larger, so this may be a read error. The chain is built from TRBV28 and TRBJ1-3, with a tentative D call TRBD1 (5 bases). The V and J ends lost 4 bases and 4 bases respectively, with 14 bases between them. This CDR3 spans 15 amino acids. The germline CDR1 and CDR2 sequences are MDHEN and SYDVKM. CDR3 sequence reads: CASSSGLGSGNTIYF. The CDR3, as DNA: TGTGCCAGCAGTTCGGGACTGGGAAGCGGAAACACCATATATTTT.

V is TRBV20-1 and J is TRBJ2-5, with 9 bases matching TRBD1. J was trimmed by 0 bases and V by 5 bases; bases with no gene match: 7. This CDR3 region has 15 residues. Germline-derived CDR1 and CDR2 are DFQATT and SNEGSKA (reference sequence). CDR3 protein: CSADPGQGHQETQYF. The CDR3 DNA is TGCAGTGCTGACCCGGGACAGGGTCACCAAGAGACCCAGTACTTC.

The chain links TRBV10-3 to TRBJ1-2; D not resolved. The CDR3 totals 16 residues. Germline CDR1 is ENHRY and CDR2 is SYGVKD. Trimming stripped 0 bases from V and 4 bases from J, with 15 bases between. CDR3 coding DNA: TGTGCCATCAGTGAGTCTGACATCCTCACGGGCTATGGCTACACCTTC. Protein product: CAISESDILTGYGYTF.

Note on this clonotype: A read error is possible here, since a much larger clone lies one base away. V gene TRBV28 combines with J gene TRBJ2-2; no definite D call. V lost 4 bases and J 2 bases, leaving 2 bases between the germline ends. This CDR3 is built from 12 residues. In germline, CDR1 is MDHEN, CDR2 SYDVKM. Written as DNA, the CDR3 is TGTGCCAGCAGTTCTAACACCGGGGAGCTGTTTTTT. Its translation is CASSSNTGELFF.

As for this clonotype: The junction departs from germline at one end; a sequencing error may be responsible. The J gene is TRBJ2-2, the V gene TRBV24-1; no definite D call. The V gene's germline CDR1 is KGHDR and CDR2 SFDVKD. This CDR3 has 12 amino acids. This CDR3 reads CATRDLYGELFF. CDR3 bases: TGTGCCACCCGTGATCTATACGGGGAGCTGTTTTTT.

This clonotype was detected ten times or more. The chain recombines TRBV10-3 with TRBJ2-4; TRBD2 agrees at 11 bases. The junction had 1 base not matched to a gene; V was cut back by 0 bases and J by 0 bases. CDR1 is ENHRY and CDR2 is SYGVKD in the germline V gene. CDR3 length: 17 amino acids. As DNA, the CDR3 is TGTGCCATCAGTGAGTCGACTAGCGGGGTAGCCAAAAACATTCAGTACTTC. Amino acid sequence: CAISESTSGVAKNIQYF.

The V and J genes are TRBV11-2 and TRBJ2-5; 11 nucleotides line up with TRBD2. Germline values: CDR1 SGHAT, CDR2 FQNNGV. The CDR3 spans 16 residues. The CDR3 DNA follows: TGTACCAACAGCCCGTCATGCGGACTAGCGGGAGAGACCCAGTACTTC. Translated, it gives CTNSPSCGLAGETQYF.

This clonotype was observed at least ten times. The chain joins TRBV7-9 to TRBJ1-2; 8 bases align to TRBD1. The CDR3 contains 15 residues. The J segment lost 6 bases and the V segment lost 2 bases, leaving 8 bases of the junction unmatched. Germline CDR1 and CDR2: SEHNR and FQNEAQ (reference sequence). CDR3: CASSLSATGEDGYTF. DNA of the CDR3: TGTGCCAGCAGCTTATCCGCGACAGGGGAGGATGGCTACACCTTC.

A remark on this clonotype: Mismatch with germline at one junction end may stem from a read error. The V and J genes are TRBV28 and TRBJ2-7; 7 bases agree with TRBD2. The CDR3 contains 17 residues. Germline V gene lookup returns CDR1 MDHEN and CDR2 SYDVKM. The CDR3 loop reads CACSRYPSTASGYEQYF. CDR3 DNA: TGTGCCTGCAGTCGATACCCCTCTACGGCTAGCGGATACGAGCAGTACTTC.

In its sample, this clonotype was seen once. At one end the junction does not follow the germline gene, possibly because of a read error. The rearrangement uses TRBV30 and TRBJ2-3, with D unclear. The CDR3 loop spans 13 amino acids. Looked up from germline, CDR1 is GTSNPN and CDR2 is SVGIG (reference sequence). The CDR3 region has the DNA TGTGCCTGGGCGACTGGAAACACAGATGCGCAGTATTTT. The encoded protein is CAWATGNTDAQYF.

This chain connects TRBV9 to TRBJ2-7; 7 nucleotides match TRBD2. Germline V gene lookup returns CDR1 SGDLS and CDR2 YYNGEE. The J segment lost 1 base and the V segment lost 0 bases, leaving 7 bases of the junction unmatched. There are 16 residues in the CDR3. CDR3 sequence reads: CASSVESSGHSYEQYF. The CDR3 DNA reads TGTGCCAGCAGCGTAGAGTCTAGCGGACATTCCTACGAGCAGTACTTC.

The V call is TRBV11-2, the J call TRBJ1-1, with no clear D. This CDR3 region has 12 residues. Per germline, CDR1 SGHAT and CDR2 FQNNGV. V gave up 3 bases and J gave up 6 bases, with 8 bases separating them. CDR3 sequence: CASSFKEAEAFF. Here the CDR3 DNA reads TGTGCCAGCAGCTTTAAAGAAGCTGAAGCTTTCTTT.

As for this clonotype: A read error is possible here, since a much larger clone lies one base away. The V and J genes are TRBV28 and TRBJ1-4, with 7 bases lining up with TRBD1. The V gene's germline CDR1 is MDHEN and CDR2 SYDVKM. Trimming cost V 6 bases and J 0 bases; bases outside gene matches: 10. The CDR3 is 17 amino acids. The CDR3 DNA reads TGTGCCAGCAGCCCCCCGGGACAGCGGACAACTAATGAAAAACTGTTTTTT. It codes for CASSPPGQRTTNEKLFF.

This chain joins TRBV29-1 and TRBJ2-1; D is unclear. With 7 bases removed from V and 6 bases from J, the gap between germline ends came to 13 bases. The germline V gene has CDR1 SQVTM and CDR2 ANQGSEA. The CDR3 totals 12 residues. CDR3 DNA sequence: TGCAGCGCCAAACAGTCAAGCAATGAGCAGTTCTTC. Translating gives CSAKQSSNEQFF.

To note about this clonotype: The junction shows a germline mismatch at one end, possibly a read error. In DNA form, the CDR3 reads TGTGCCTGCAGCCCTCGACTAGCGGGATGGCCTCGGATGAAAAACATTCAGTACTTC. This codes for CACSPRLAGWPRMKNIQYF. The V call is TRBV11-2, the J call TRBJ2-4; 11 nucleotides align to TRBD2. This CDR3 is 19 amino acids long. Germline values: CDR1 SGHAT, CDR2 FQNNGV.

As for this clonotype: A single base separates this from a much larger clone, so it may be a read error. V gene TRBV29-1 combines with J gene TRBJ1-1; 9 bases are shared with TRBD1. The germline V gene has CDR1 SQVTM and CDR2 ANQGSEA. This CDR3 has 14 residues. In nucleotides, the CDR3 is TGCAACGTGCTCAACAGGGGGCCGAGCACTGAAGCTTTCTTT. This sequence encodes CNVLNRGPSTEAFF.

The genes are TRBV4-2 and TRBJ2-3; 9 bases fit TRBD1. Germline V CDR1 and CDR2: LGHNA, YNFKEQ. With V trimmed by 0 bases and J by 14 bases, 18 bases remained unmatched. There are 17 residues in the CDR3. Here the CDR3 DNA reads TGTGCCAGCAGCCAAGAGGGGACAGGGTCTCGCACAGATACCCTGTATTTT. Translation gives CASSQEGTGSRTDTLYF.

Concerning this clonotype: A read error is possible here, since a much larger clone lies one base away. The chain has TRBV7-9 and TRBJ2-3, with TRBD2 identical over 10 bases. The CDR3 contains 14 residues. The V gene's germline CDR1 is SEHNR and CDR2 FQNEAQ (reference sequence). The CDR3 region is CASSPSGGTYTQYF. CDR3 nucleotides: TGTGCCAGCAGTCCTAGCGGGGGCACATATACGCAGTATTTT.

On this clonotype: This may be a read error, as it is one base from a much larger clone. The V call is TRBV7-9, the J call TRBJ2-2; D might be TRBD1 or TRBD2, each matching 5 bases. In germline, CDR1 is SEHNR, CDR2 FQNEAQ (reference sequence). This CDR3 is 13 amino acids long. The CDR3 DNA follows: TGTGCCAGCAGCTTTTCGGACACCGGGGAGCTGTCTTTT. Protein product: CASSFSDTGELSF.

Comments on this clonotype: Sequence at one end of the junction differs from germline and may be a read error. The V gene is TRBV6-1, the J gene TRBJ2-5; tentatively, D is TRBD1 or TRBD2 (5 bases each). This CDR3 region has 13 residues. Germline CDR1 is MNHNS and CDR2 is SASEGT. CDR3 in amino acids: CANSGGMGETQYF. The CDR3 nucleotides are TGTGCCAACAGTGGGGGAATGGGTGAGACCCAGTACTTC.

About this clonotype itself: One end of the junction does not line up with germline, which may come from a read error. The V gene is TRBV12-3 or TRBV12-4, the J gene TRBJ1-5; TRBD1 is a possible D gene (5 bases). The CDR3 covers 13 residues. In DNA form, the CDR3 reads TGTGCCAGCAGTTATGACAGCAATCAGCCCCAGCACTTT. Protein sequence: CASSYDSNQPQHF.

For this clonotype: At one end, the junction sequence differs from germline, possibly due to a read error. The rearrangement links TRBV11-2 to TRBJ1-1; 8 positions match TRBD1. Germline CDR1 and CDR2: SGHAT and FQNNGV. The CDR3 totals 14 residues. The CDR3 bases are TGTGCCAGGAGCTTTAGCACTTACAGGGGGAGGGCTTTCTTT. It encodes CARSFSTYRGRAFF.

The chain carries TRBV18 and TRBJ2-1, with D unresolved. V was cut by 0 bases and J by 5 bases, with 14 bases left in between. Germline V gives CDR1 KGHSH, CDR2 LQKENI. This CDR3 has 16 amino acids. CDR3 residues: CASSPPSRASNNEQFF. In nucleotides, the CDR3 is TGTGCCAGCTCACCACCGTCAAGGGCTTCAAACAATGAGCAGTTCTTC.